What follows describes a single T cell receptor beta chain. There is no known antigen for this receptor. No clone much larger than this one lies a single base away; base qualities are absent. Every donor in the study was a healthy Caucasian. The twin cohort consisted of three pairs of female monozygotic twins, all aged about 18 to 29 years. Peripheral blood mononuclear cells were the source from which RNA for the TCR libraries was isolated. Receptor amplification or capture employed 5' RACE. TCRdb records Illumina HiSeq 2000 as the sequencer. A universal primer binding site was introduced by template switching, and a unique molecular identifier was present in the final cDNA, enabling accurate counting of TCR cDNA molecules. First-strand cDNA for TCR alpha and beta chains was synthesized from specific primers in the conserved constant-segment region. To control for contamination, every cDNA library carried two barcodes: a SMART-Mk sample barcode plus Illumina barcodes. TruSeq adapter sequences and Illumina sample barcodes were added in two successive PCR steps. TCR alpha and beta cDNA libraries were sequenced on the Illumina HiSeq platform with custom primers. Concerning the study's data processing: Unique molecular identifiers were extracted from raw reads with MiGEC, and CDR3 positions were determined with MiXCR. For each individual, recombination models were inferred using an EM algorithm with the repgenHMM and IGoR tools. The tcR package in R was used for shared clonotype analysis, with sharing normalized by the product of cloneset sizes. To study raw recombination without the effects of thymic and clonal selection, out-of-frame nonproductive sequences were analyzed. The raw public data were reprocessed by TCRdb itself: fastp quality trimming at Q25, MiXCR clonotype calling, in-frame beta chains only. Each entry merges the rows of one CDR3 protein and shows their most common DNA and genes. None of the V and J calls come from the authors' own analysis; TCRdb made them. The sample has roughly 690,000 distinct CDR3 sequences on record, around 21% of them singletons. Together, the top ten hold roughly 4.3% of the sample.

The CDR1 and CDR2 encoded by the germline V gene are SGDLS and YYNGEE. The CDR3 has 15 amino acids, counting the end cysteine and phenylalanine. The sequence is cut down to CDR3 DNA, 45 bases in frame from base 1. After removal of 4 bases from V and 2 bases from J, the junction retains 6 bases not matched to a gene. The data were taken from a study of identical twins (dated by TCRdb to the mid-2010s). Broadly, across the study: The study deep-sequenced TCR alpha and beta repertoires from monozygotic twins, unrelated adults of various ages and cord blood to test whether fetal clonotypes persist. To rule out contamination, replicate twin experiments were performed at different times with different library preparation protocols. General study outcomes and caveats: In monozygotic twins, out-of-frame TCR alpha sharing was systematically underestimated by recombination models, although the models agreed with sharing between unrelated individuals. Because the same donors could not be followed over many years, the conclusions relied on cross-sectional statistical analysis. Excess twin sharing in beta out-of-frame sequences was weaker because fewer shared sequences lowered the signal-to-noise ratio. Invariant T cells such as MAIT and iNKT could partly confound zero-insertion analyses, though diverse VJ usage argued against this for most clonotypes. Compared with coincidental sharing between unrelated individuals, an excess of low generation-probability sequences was observed among out-of-frame TCR alpha sequences shared between twins. Fewer insertions were carried by abundant cord blood beta clonotypes; a weaker similar trend was observed in young adult naive repertoires, while no such trend was observed in memory repertoires.

These data also featured in a second study, about T cells expressing NK-cell markers. The second investigation adds: Three sorted T-cell subsets (CD3+CD56+NKG2C+, CD3+CD56+NKG2C- and CD3+CD56-NKG2C+) from roughly 8 donors had their TCR beta-chain repertoires profiled. Among the eight sequenced donors, seven were HCMV-seropositive and one was HCMV-seronegative. To restrict sorting to alphabetaTCR-expressing T cells, an anti-gammadeltaTCR antibody was added in several experiments. In several donors, the dominant CD3+CD56+NKG2C+ clonotypes were found to rank among the top 10 CD8+ clonotypes and to make up roughly 1.0-7.0% of CD8+ T cells. Those dominant clonotypes were again the most abundant among CD3+CD56-NKG2C+ cells in a few donors, at about 28.3-65%. Whether the expanded NKG2C-expressing T cell clones were specific for HCMV antigens was left unclear. Randomly selected healthy volunteers, three men and five women, were used as the eight sequenced donors. To determine HCMV serostatus, a commercial ELISA kit was used to detect HCMV-specific IgG in serum. For over five donors, bulk peripheral blood T-cell repertoires were also sequenced from unsorted PBMC. Reads were demultiplexed and grouped by UMI with MIGEC, and clonotypes were assembled and quantified with MiTCR. Only TCR cDNA sequences supported by at least two reads were kept to exclude erroneous sequences. The tcR package was used for downstream repertoire analysis, and clonotypes were matched across fractions by CDR3 nucleotide sequence plus V segment. VDJmatch was used to annotate antigen specificity against VDJdb, with one amino acid substitution in CDR3 allowed.

Input material: PBMCs. Recombination joined TRBV9 with TRBJ2-1; TRBD1 agrees with 7 junctional bases. The receptor was derived from a woman aged 18-35 years in good health. Read as DNA, the sequence is TGTGCCAGCAGCTTCCGGGACAGCCCCTACAATGAGCAGTTCTTC. Its coded protein is CASSFRDSPYNEQFF.